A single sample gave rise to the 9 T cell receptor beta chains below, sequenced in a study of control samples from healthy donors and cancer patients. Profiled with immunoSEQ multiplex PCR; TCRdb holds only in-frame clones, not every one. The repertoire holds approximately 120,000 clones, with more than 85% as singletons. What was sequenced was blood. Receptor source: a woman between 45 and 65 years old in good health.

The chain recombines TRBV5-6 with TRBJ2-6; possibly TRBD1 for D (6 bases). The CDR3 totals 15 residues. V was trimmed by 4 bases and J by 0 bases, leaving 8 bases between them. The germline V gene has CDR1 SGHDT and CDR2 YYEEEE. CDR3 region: CASSIGGSGANVLTF. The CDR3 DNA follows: TGTGCCAGCAGCATAGGGGGCTCTGGGGCCAACGTCCTGACTTTC.

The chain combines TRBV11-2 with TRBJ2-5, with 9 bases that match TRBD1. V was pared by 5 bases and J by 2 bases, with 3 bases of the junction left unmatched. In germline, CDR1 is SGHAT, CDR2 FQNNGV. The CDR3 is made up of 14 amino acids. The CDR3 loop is CASSLGTGQETQYF. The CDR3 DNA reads TGTGCCAGCAGCCTAGGGACAGGGCAAGAGACCCAGTACTTC.

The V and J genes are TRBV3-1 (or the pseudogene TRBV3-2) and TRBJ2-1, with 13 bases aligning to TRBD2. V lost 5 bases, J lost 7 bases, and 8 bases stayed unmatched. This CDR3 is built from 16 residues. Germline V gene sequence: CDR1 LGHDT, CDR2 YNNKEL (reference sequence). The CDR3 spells CASSERTSGSRNEQFF. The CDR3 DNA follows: TGTGCCAGCAGCGAGCGGACTAGCGGGAGTAGGAATGAGCAGTTCTTC.

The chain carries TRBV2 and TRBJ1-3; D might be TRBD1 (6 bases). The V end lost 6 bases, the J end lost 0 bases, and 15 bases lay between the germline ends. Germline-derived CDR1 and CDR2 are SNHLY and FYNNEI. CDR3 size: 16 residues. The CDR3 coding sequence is TGTGCCAGCAGCGAGACAGGACAGCACTCTGGAAACACCATATATTTT. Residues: CASSETGQHSGNTIYF.

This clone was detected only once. The CDR3 loop reads CASSLEADNYGYTF. Written as DNA, the CDR3 is TGTGCCAGCAGCTTAGAGGCAGACAACTATGGCTACACCTTC. The gene calls are TRBV11-2 and TRBJ1-2, with D unresolved. The length of the CDR3 is 14 residues. Germline CDR1 and CDR2: SGHAT and FQNNGV. The V gene lost 0 bases and the J gene lost 2 bases, with 7 bases spanning the gap. The whole variable domain, remainder taken from reference TRBV11-2 and TRBJ1-2, is EAGVAQSPRYKIIEKRQSVAFWCNPISGHATLYWYQQILGQGPKLLIQFQNNGVVDDSQLPKDRFSAERLKGVDSTLKIQPAKLEDSAVYLCASSLEADNYGYTFGSGTRLTVV.

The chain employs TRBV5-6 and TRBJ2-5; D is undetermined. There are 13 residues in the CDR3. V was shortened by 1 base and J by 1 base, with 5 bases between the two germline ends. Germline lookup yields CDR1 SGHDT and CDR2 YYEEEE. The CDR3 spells CASSLISQETQYF. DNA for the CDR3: TGTGCCAGCAGCTTGATTAGCCAAGAGACCCAGTACTTC.

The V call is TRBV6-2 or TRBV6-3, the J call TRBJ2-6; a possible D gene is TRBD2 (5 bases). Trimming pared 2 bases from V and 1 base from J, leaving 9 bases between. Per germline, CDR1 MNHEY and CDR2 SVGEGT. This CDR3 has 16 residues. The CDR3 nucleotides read TGTGCCAGCAGTTACCTAGCCAAGTCTGGGGCCAACGTCCTGACTTTC. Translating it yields CASSYLAKSGANVLTF.

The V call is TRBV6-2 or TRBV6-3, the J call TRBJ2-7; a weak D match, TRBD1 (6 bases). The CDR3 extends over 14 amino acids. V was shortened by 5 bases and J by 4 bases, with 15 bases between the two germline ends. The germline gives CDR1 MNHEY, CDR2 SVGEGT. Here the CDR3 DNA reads TGTGCCAGCAGTAAGGGCGGACAGAGATACGAGCAGTACGTC. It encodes CASSKGGQRYEQYV.

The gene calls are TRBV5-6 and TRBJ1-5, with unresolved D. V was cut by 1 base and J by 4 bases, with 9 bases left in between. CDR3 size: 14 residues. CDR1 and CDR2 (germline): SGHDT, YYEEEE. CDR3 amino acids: CASSLPGKNQPQHF. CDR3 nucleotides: TGTGCCAGCAGCTTGCCTGGGAAAAATCAGCCCCAGCATTTT.